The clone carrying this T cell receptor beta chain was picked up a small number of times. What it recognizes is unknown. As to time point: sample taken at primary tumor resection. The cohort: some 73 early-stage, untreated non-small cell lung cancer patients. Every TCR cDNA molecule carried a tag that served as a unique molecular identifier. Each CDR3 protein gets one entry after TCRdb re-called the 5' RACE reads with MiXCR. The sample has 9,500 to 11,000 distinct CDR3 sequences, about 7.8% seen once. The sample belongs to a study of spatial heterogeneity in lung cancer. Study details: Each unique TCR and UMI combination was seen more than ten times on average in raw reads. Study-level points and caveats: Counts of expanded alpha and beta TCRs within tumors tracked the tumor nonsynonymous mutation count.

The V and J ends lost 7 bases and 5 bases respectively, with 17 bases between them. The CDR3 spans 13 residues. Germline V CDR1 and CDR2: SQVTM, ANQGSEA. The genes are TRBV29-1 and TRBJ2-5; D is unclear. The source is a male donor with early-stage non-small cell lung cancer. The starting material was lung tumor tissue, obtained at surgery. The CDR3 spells CSGTKLEMETQYF. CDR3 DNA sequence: TGCAGCGGTACTAAGTTAGAAATGGAGACCCAGTACTTC.